The source of this TCR beta chain is a study of beta chain features in type 1 diabetes. Study results and caveats: Within the patient group, naive, central memory and Treg TCRB repertoires appeared more similar to each other than within healthy donors. Among patients with Type 1 diabetes, TCRB CDR3s were moderately but significantly shorter in every one of the four CD4+ subsets.

Reverse transcription of all isolated RNA meant that expressed TCRB transcripts were sequenced. Only in-frame clones appear in the TCRdb table, and some are missing; sequencing was by immunoSEQ multiplex PCR. The sample yields 600,000 to 700,000 clones, about an eighth seen once. The CDR3 has 15 residues. Germline assignment: CDR1 MNHNY and CDR2 SVGAGI (reference sequence). V lost 6 bases and J lost 5; bases outside the gene matches: 6. CD4+ cells of the naive, central memory, regulatory and stem cell-like memory types were sorted via CD45RO/CCR7/CD25/CD127/CD95/CD27. Populations obtained by sorting all exceeded 95% purity. There are a few counts of this clone. The antigen remains unidentified.

J is TRBJ1-4 and V is TRBV6-6; TRBD1 matches 10 bases. Sequenced: naive CD4+ T cells from blood. The receptor comes from a man aged 30 to 39 with type 1 diabetes. The CDR3 loop is CASRPEGQGNEKLFF. The CDR3 DNA sequence: TGTGCCAGCAGGCCGGAGGGACAGGGGAATGAAAAACTGTTTTTT.